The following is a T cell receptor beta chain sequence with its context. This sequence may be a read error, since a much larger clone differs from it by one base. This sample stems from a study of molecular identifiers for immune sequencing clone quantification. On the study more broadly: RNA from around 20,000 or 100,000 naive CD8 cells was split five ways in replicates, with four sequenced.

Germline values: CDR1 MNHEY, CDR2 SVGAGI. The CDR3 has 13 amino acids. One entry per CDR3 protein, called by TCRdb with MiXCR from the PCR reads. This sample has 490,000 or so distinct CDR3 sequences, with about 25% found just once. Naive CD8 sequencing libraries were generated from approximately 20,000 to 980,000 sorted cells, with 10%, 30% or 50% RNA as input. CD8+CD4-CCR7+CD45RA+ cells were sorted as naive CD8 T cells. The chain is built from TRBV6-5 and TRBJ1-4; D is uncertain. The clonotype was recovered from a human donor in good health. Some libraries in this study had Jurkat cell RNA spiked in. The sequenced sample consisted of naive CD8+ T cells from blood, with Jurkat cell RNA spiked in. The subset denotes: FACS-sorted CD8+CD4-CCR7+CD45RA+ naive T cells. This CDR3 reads CASSNPEDEELFF. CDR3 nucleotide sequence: TGTGCCAGCAGTAACCCAGAAGATGAAGAACTGTTTTTT.